This T cell receptor (beta chain) was profiled in a study of human T cells and chemical hapten exposure. Study as a whole: Patches that contained 0.01% DPC were applied to the upper back and read at 6 days. A patient group, mainly female, showed alopecia areata, totalis or universalis. Study-wide points: Expanded TCR sets contained significantly more large CDR3 similarity clusters than controls.

Regarding time point: patch test 1, 2 weeks after DPC sensitization. Treatment described: therapeutic diphenylcyclopropenone sensitization with weekly scalp DPC. This clonotype was seen at least ten times. What it binds is not known. The study used a library that attached unique molecular identifiers to individual cDNA molecules. In TCRdb, the RACE reads were re-called with MiXCR into one record per CDR3 protein. The table includes some 400,000 distinct CDR3 sequences, about 4.4% detected once. There are 12 residues in the CDR3. Trimming pared 2 bases from V and 3 bases from J, leaving 5 bases between. Germline-derived CDR1 and CDR2 are MNHEY and SVGAGI.

The chain links TRBV6-5 to TRBJ2-7, with D possibly matching TRBD2 (5 bases). The TCR originated in a woman in her fifties or sixties with alopecia areata. Some clones in this sample may be carry-over from other donors' samples. Sequencing used whole blood, obtained in connection with sensitization to the hapten diphenylcyclopropenone (DPC). CDR3 in DNA: TGTGCCAGCAGTTACGAGGGCTACGAGCAGTACTTC. Amino acid sequence: CASSYEGYEQYF.